The clone carrying this T cell receptor beta chain showed up just once. What it recognizes is unknown. Per the germline V gene, CDR1 is KGHDR and CDR2 is SFDVKD. This CDR3 has 14 residues. The V gene lost 7 bases and the J gene lost 0 bases, with 12 bases spanning the gap. Together with thyroid ultrasound, orbital computed tomography, serum thyroxine and TRAb, clinical symptoms were used for diagnoses. The sample of blood was obtained at first hyperthyroidism diagnosis (before any ophthalmopathy symptoms). This entry comes from a study of T cells in Graves' hyperthyroidism and ophthalmopathy. Regarding the study as a whole: It was a median 6.5 months before onset that the model predicted ophthalmopathy. Separating ophthalmopathy from stable hyperthyroidism was achieved by a 13 V-J model.

There were TCR beta CDR3 regions amplified from RNA transcripts. With the HTBI primer set, the TCR CDR3 went through a first round of RT-PCR. TCRdb recomputed calls from the multiplex PCR reads with MiXCR, one row per CDR3 protein. In the table there are some 600,000 distinct CDR3 sequences, approximately 15% of which are singletons. What was sequenced was blood. The sequence came from a woman aged 25 to 39 with Graves' hyperthyroidism that later progressed to Graves' ophthalmopathy. This chain links TRBV24-1 with TRBJ2-7; D not resolved. The CDR3 loop is CATSRGPLSYEQYF. The CDR3, as DNA: TGTGCCACCAGCCGCGGCCCGCTCTCCTACGAGCAGTACTTC.